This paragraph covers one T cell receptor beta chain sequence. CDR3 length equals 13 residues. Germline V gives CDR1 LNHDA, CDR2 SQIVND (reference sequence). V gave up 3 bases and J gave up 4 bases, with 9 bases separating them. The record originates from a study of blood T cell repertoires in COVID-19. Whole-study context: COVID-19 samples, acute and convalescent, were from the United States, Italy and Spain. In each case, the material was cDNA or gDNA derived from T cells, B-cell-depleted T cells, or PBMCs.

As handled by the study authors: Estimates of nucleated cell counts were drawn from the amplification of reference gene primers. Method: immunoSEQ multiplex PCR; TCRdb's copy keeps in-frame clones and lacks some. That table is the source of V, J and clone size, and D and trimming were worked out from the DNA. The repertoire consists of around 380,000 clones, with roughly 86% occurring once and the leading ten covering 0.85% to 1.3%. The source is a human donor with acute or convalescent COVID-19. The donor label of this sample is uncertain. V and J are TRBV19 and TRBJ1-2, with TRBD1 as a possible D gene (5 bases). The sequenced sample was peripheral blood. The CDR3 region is CASSMGGVYGYTF. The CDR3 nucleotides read TGTGCCAGTAGTATGGGGGGAGTCTATGGCTACACCTTC.